This T cell receptor beta chain appears in the sequencing data of a study of T-cell reconstitution after alpha-beta-depleted transplantation in children (dated by TCRdb to 2016 to 2018). About the full investigation: T-cell immune reconstitution after TCRalphabeta/CD19-depleted allogeneic hematopoietic cell transplantation in children was quantitatively tracked in the study by means of TCR repertoire profiling.

The CDR3 starts with the cysteine, ends with the phenylalanine, and has 15 residues. The CDR3 DNA has 45 bases and is translated from base 1. Taken from the germline V gene, the CDR1 and CDR2 loops are SNHLY and FYNNEI. A distance of 13 bases separates the germline ends of V and J, which lose 1 base and 4 bases respectively. Library construction relied on PCR. Sequencing used an Illumina HiSeq 2500. TCR libraries were prepared with molecular barcoding, using unique molecular identifiers to normalize TCRbeta repertoire quantification. TCRdb reran the public reads through fastp at Q25 and MiXCR, keeping productive beta chains. CDR3 protein sequences are deduplicated, and each keeps its most common genes and DNA. Within this sample are roughly 190,000 distinct CDR3 sequences, with 13% to 15% of them counted one time only. The ten largest clones represent roughly an eighth of the sample. As to this clonotype: Its specific antigen is unknown. No much larger clone exists at a distance of one base, and base qualities are not known.

The TCR originated in a human donor who donated a stem cell graft to a child with acute lymphoblastic leukemia. Sequencing used PBMCs from the stem cell graft donor, obtained from the stem cell graft. The V and J segments used are TRBV2 and TRBJ1-1; the D gene cannot be named for sure. Read as DNA, the sequence is TGTGCCAGCAGTGAAGAAGGAGGTAGTAGCACTGAAGCTTTCTTT. This is translated as CASSEEGGSSTEAFF.